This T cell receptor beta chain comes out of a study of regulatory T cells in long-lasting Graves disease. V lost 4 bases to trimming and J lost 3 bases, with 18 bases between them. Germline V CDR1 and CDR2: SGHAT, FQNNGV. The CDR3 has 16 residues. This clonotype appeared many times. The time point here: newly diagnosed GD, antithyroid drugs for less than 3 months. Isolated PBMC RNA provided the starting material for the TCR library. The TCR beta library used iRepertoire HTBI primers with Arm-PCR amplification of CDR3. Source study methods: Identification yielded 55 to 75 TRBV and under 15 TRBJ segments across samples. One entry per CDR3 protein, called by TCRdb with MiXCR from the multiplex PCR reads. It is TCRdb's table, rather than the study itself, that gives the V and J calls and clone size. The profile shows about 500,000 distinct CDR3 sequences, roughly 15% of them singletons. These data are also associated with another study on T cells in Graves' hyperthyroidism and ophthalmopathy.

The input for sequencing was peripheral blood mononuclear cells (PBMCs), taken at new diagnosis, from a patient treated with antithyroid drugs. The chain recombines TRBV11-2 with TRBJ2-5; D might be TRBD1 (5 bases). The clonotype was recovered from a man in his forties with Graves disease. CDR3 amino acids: CASSSIMWGAEETQYF. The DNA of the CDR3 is TGTGCCAGCAGCTCTATTATGTGGGGCGCGGAAGAGACCCAGTACTTC.